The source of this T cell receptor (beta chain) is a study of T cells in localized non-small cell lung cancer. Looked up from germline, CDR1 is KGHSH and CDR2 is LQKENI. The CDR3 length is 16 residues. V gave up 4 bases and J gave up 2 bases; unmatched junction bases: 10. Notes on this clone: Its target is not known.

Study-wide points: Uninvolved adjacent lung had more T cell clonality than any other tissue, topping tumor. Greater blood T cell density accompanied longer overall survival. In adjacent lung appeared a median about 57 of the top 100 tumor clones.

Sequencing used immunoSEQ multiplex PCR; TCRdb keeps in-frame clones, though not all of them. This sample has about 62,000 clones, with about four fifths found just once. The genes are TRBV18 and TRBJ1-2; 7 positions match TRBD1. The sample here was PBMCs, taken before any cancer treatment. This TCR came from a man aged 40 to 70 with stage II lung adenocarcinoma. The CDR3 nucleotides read TGTGCCAGCTCACTTCGAACAGGGGTGTCCAACTATGGCTACACCTTC. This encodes CASSLRTGVSNYGYTF.